One sample yielded the 23 T cell receptor beta chains listed below, sequenced in a study of vaccination and CD4 T cells after COVID-19. Scientists ran DNA taken from cultured CD4+ T cells through the Oncomine TCR Beta short-read assay for sequencing. Each CDR3 protein is one row after TCRdb ran MiXCR on the PCR reads. This sample carries 15,000 to 20,000 distinct CDR3 sequences, 29% of them seen once, and the ten largest clones take about 15%. Antigen specificity for these receptors is unknown. Treatment denoted: approximately 9-day PBMC culture with coronavirus spike peptide pools or control peptides (ViraFEST assay). The sequenced material came from cultured CD4+ T cells from blood. These receptors came from a human donor with COVID-19.

The rearrangement joins TRBV28 to TRBJ2-7; 10 bases fit TRBD1. After removal of 5 bases from V and 4 bases from J, the junction contained 8 bases not matched to a gene. CDR1 is MDHEN, CDR2 SYDVKM, per germline. This CDR3 has 15 residues. Here the CDR3 reads CASSPGQGWGYEQYF. CDR3 nucleotide sequence: TGTGCCAGCAGTCCGGGACAGGGGTGGGGGTACGAGCAGTACTTC.

This chain uses TRBV28 with TRBJ2-2; D not resolved. The CDR3 runs 14 residues. CDR1 and CDR2 from the germline V gene are MDHEN and SYDVKM. Trimming took off 6 bases at V and 3 bases at J, with 11 bases between the two ends. CDR3 region: CASRVGADTGELFF. The CDR3 coding sequence is TGTGCCAGCAGGGTAGGTGCGGACACCGGGGAGCTGTTTTTT.

The chain combines TRBV7-9 with TRBJ1-1; a weak D match, TRBD1 (5 bases). This CDR3 has 13 residues. CDR1 is SEHNR, CDR2 FQNEAQ, per germline (reference sequence). V was trimmed by 5 bases and J by 10 bases, leaving 17 bases between them. The CDR3 sequence: CASSRLGGVGAFF. DNA for the CDR3: TGTGCCAGCAGCCGACTCGGGGGGGTGGGAGCTTTCTTT.

Only a few counts were recorded for this clonotype. The chain is built from TRBV5-1 and TRBJ1-2; perhaps TRBD1 as D (5 bases). From germline, CDR1 is SGHRS and CDR2 YFSETQ. The CDR3 loop spans 15 amino acids. Trimming removed 0 bases at V and 7 bases at J, with 16 bases between. CDR3 DNA sequence: TGCGCCAGCAGCTTGGATCCGGGGCTTGAGGGTGGCTACACCTTC. This codes for CASSLDPGLEGGYTF. The entire variable domain, with the rest obtained from reference TRBV5-1 and TRBJ1-2, is as follows: KAGVTQTPRYLIKTRGQQVTLSCSPISGHRSVSWYQQTPGQGLQFLFEYFSETQRNKGNFPGRFSGRQFSNSRSEMNVSTLELGDSALYLCASSLDPGLEGGYTFGSGTRLTVV.

The chain's CDR3 is CASSLANQPQHF. Written as DNA, the CDR3 is TGTGCCAGCAGTTTAGCAAATCAGCCCCAGCATTTT. J is TRBJ1-5 and V is TRBV28; D is undetermined. Germline CDR1 and CDR2: MDHEN and SYDVKM. There are 12 residues in the CDR3. The V end lost 2 bases, the J end lost 4 bases, and 3 bases lay between the germline ends.

The chain carries TRBV24-1 and TRBJ2-5; 8 nucleotides align to TRBD1. The CDR3 covers 13 residues. V was pared by 9 bases and J by 2 bases, with 4 bases of the junction left unmatched. CDR1 is KGHDR, CDR2 SFDVKD, per germline. For the CDR3, the DNA is TGTGCCACCGCAGGGGGCAGTCAAGAGACCCAGTACTTC. This encodes CATAGGSQETQYF.

The CDR3 spells CASSLRGTSGGAVSETQYF. The DNA for the CDR3 is TGTGCCAGCAGCTTAAGGGGGACTAGCGGGGGGGCCGTCTCGGAGACCCAGTACTTC. This chain uses TRBV7-3 with TRBJ2-5; TRBD2 matches 16 bases. CDR1 is SGHTA and CDR2 is FQGTGA in the germline V gene. This CDR3 spans 19 amino acids. The V and J ends lost 1 base and 5 bases, in that order; junction bases with no gene match: 10.

The genes are TRBV20-1 and TRBJ2-5; D ambiguous. Looked up from germline, CDR1 is DFQATT and CDR2 is SNEGSKA (reference sequence). The CDR3 runs to 14 residues. Trimming left V 0 bases short and J 5 bases short, with 13 bases between. The CDR3 loop reads CSAREGGYEETQYF. CDR3 sequence (DNA): TGCAGTGCTAGAGAGGGCGGCTATGAGGAGACCCAGTACTTC.

This clonotype was detected only a few times. V is TRBV28 and J is TRBJ1-5; 10 bases align to TRBD1. Losses at the gene ends were 8 bases for V and 5 bases for J; bases not matched to a gene: 9. CDR3 length: 15 residues. CDR1 and CDR2 (germline): MDHEN, SYDVKM. In nucleotides, the CDR3 is TGTGCCAGCTCATCCCGGGACAGGGGATATCAGCCCCAGCATTTT. Translated, it gives CASSSRDRGYQPQHF.

By its share, this clonotype is medium-sized. The chain recombines TRBV6-1 with TRBJ1-5; possible D gene TRBD1, 5 bases. The CDR3 has 15 residues. Between the trimmed V and J ends, which lost 5 bases and 7 bases, there was a span of 18 bases. The germline V gene encodes CDR1 MNHNS and CDR2 SASEGT. The CDR3 bases are TGTGCCAGCAGTAATATTGGGGGGTCCGGCCAGCCCCAGCATTTT. This translates into CASSNIGGSGQPQHF.

This clonotype was counted between two and nine times. This sequence joins TRBV11-1 and TRBJ2-3, with 8 positions matching TRBD2. CDR3 length: 16 residues. Per the germline V gene, CDR1 is SGHAT and CDR2 is FQDESV (reference sequence). Germline trimming cut 4 bases from V and 2 bases from J; bases unmatched to any gene: 8. The CDR3 DNA sequence: TGTGCCAGCAGCTCCGCCCCGACTAGCGACACAGATACGCAGTATTTT. Protein sequence: CASSSAPTSDTDTQYF.

This clonotype was observed a handful of times. This chain connects TRBV7-2 to TRBJ1-2; no firm D call. The CDR3 has 14 amino acids. The V and J ends lost 5 bases and 0 bases respectively, with 10 bases between them. The germline gives CDR1 SGHTA, CDR2 FQGNSA. CDR3 DNA sequence: TGTGCCAGCAGCCCCCCCATAGCTAACTATGGCTACACCTTC. It specifies CASSPPIANYGYTF.

This chain joins TRBV2 and TRBJ1-3; TRBD1 agrees at 8 bases. This CDR3 spans 15 amino acids. Germline CDR1 SNHLY, CDR2 FYNNEI. With V trimmed by 0 bases and J by 8 bases, 6 bases remained unmatched. The CDR3 bases are TGTGCCAGCAGTGAAGCGCGCCAGGGGGCGTACACCATATATTTT. Translated: CASSEARQGAYTIYF.

The sample holds a few counts of this clonotype. This chain joins TRBV4-1 and TRBJ1-2; no clear D. The CDR3 runs to 15 residues. V shed 3 bases and J shed 2 bases, with 13 bases lying between them. Germline V lookup: CDR1 MGHRA, CDR2 YSYEKL. This CDR3 reads CASSHPRARNYGYTF. DNA of the CDR3: TGCGCCAGCAGCCATCCCCGGGCGCGCAACTATGGCTACACCTTC.

The chain carries TRBV28 and TRBJ2-2, with D tentatively TRBD1 (5 bases). This CDR3 is built from 17 residues. Trimming stripped 1 base from V and 0 bases from J, with 12 bases between. Germline values: CDR1 MDHEN, CDR2 SYDVKM. The CDR3 loop reads CASSLFGKGTNTGELFF. In nucleotides, the CDR3 is TGTGCCAGCAGTTTATTTGGTAAGGGGACGAACACCGGGGAGCTGTTTTTT.

In DNA form, the CDR3 reads TGTGCCAGCAGTGATATAATGTACGAGCAGTACTTC. Translated, it gives CASSDIMYEQYF. The genes are TRBV7-9 and TRBJ2-7; unclear D gene. The CDR3 runs 12 residues. Trimming removed 6 bases at V and 4 bases at J, with 10 bases between. In germline, CDR1 is SEHNR, CDR2 FQNEAQ (reference sequence).

J is TRBJ2-1 and V is TRBV6-2 or TRBV6-3, with TRBD2 identical over 10 bases. The CDR3 runs 15 residues. Looked up from germline, CDR1 is MNHEY and CDR2 is SVGEGT. V was pared by 6 bases and J by 7 bases, with 9 bases of the junction left unmatched. Here the CDR3 reads CASRVAGGIPNEQFF. In DNA form, the CDR3 reads TGTGCCAGCAGGGTAGCGGGGGGCATCCCTAATGAGCAGTTCTTC.

Written as DNA, the CDR3 is TGTGCCAGCAGCCCCCTCGGGGAAAGCAATCAGCCCCAGCATTTT. Its translation: CASSPLGESNQPQHF. V is TRBV27 and J is TRBJ1-5; D not certain. The CDR3 runs 15 residues. Per germline, CDR1 MNHEY and CDR2 SMNVEV (reference sequence). Trimming removed 6 bases at V and 1 base at J, with 13 bases between.

V gene TRBV6-1 combines with J gene TRBJ1-5, with TRBD1 matching over 7 bases. CDR1 MNHNS and CDR2 SASEGT come from the germline V gene. V lost 4 bases, J lost 5 bases, and 11 bases stayed unmatched. This CDR3 is 16 amino acids long. CDR3 sequence: CASSGRDRGGYQPQHF. CDR3 sequence (DNA): TGTGCCAGCAGTGGCCGGGACAGAGGGGGCTATCAGCCCCAGCATTTT.

The rearrangement joins TRBV23-1 to TRBJ1-2, with 7 bases aligning to TRBD1. TRBV23-1 is flagged as an ORF with uncertain function. J was trimmed by 9 bases and V by 3 bases; bases with no gene match: 13. CDR3 length: 15 residues. The CDR3: CASSHGYSGTESYTF. CDR3 DNA sequence: TGCGCCAGCAGTCACGGCTACTCCGGGACAGAGAGCTACACCTTC.

The rearrangement links TRBV14 to TRBJ2-1; 7 bases align to TRBD2. Germline lookup yields CDR1 SGHDN and CDR2 FVKESK. The CDR3 totals 16 residues. Losses at the gene ends were 3 bases for V and 5 bases for J; bases not matched to a gene: 10. DNA of the CDR3: TGTGCCAGCAGCCAGAATAGGGGACTACGCAACAATGAGCAGTTCTTC. It specifies CASSQNRGLRNNEQFF.

A few counts support this clonotype. The chain is built from TRBV24-1 and TRBJ1-2; a possible D gene is TRBD1 (6 bases). Germline CDR1 and CDR2: KGHDR and SFDVKD. The V gene lost 6 bases and the J gene lost 1 base, with 20 bases spanning the gap. The CDR3 contains 17 residues. CDR3: CATSLNRSRTVNYGYTF. CDR3 sequence (DNA): TGTGCCACCAGTCTGAACCGAAGCAGGACAGTTAACTATGGCTACACCTTC.

This chain links TRBV5-1 with TRBJ1-1; D may be TRBD1 (5 bases). V lost 1 base, J lost 0 bases, and 16 bases lay in between. Germline V gene sequence: CDR1 SGHRS, CDR2 YFSETQ. CDR3 length: 17 residues. This chain's CDR3 is CASSLFTFGGMNTEAFF. The CDR3 nucleotides are TGCGCCAGCAGCTTGTTTACCTTTGGGGGGATGAACACTGAAGCTTTCTTT.